This T cell receptor beta chain was captured by sequencing in a study of T cell repertoires in cytomegalovirus infection. TCRdb re-derived calls from the reads in MiXCR, one entry per CDR3 protein. The table includes 200,000 or so distinct CDR3 sequences, 25% to 30% detected once. This clonotype has more than one count but fewer than ten. The sequencing input was PBMCs. The origin of this receptor is a human donor in good health (CMV status not recorded). Some clones in this sample may be carry-over from other donors' samples.

The CDR3 DNA is TGTGCCAGCAGATCCACAGGGGCGGGGAACACCGGGGAGCTGTTTTTT. It codes for CASRSTGAGNTGELFF. The chain uses TRBV7-8 and TRBJ2-2, with TRBD1 matching 7 bases. The junction had 8 bases not matched to a gene; V was cut back by 6 bases and J by 1 base. CDR1 is SGHVS and CDR2 is FQNEAQ in the germline V gene. This CDR3 spans 16 amino acids.